This T cell receptor beta chain originates from a study of radiotherapy plus CTLA-4 blockade in lung cancer. As for the study in general: Patients showed objective responses in 15% to 20% of cases, and disease control was achieved by 31%. The study, taken as a whole, reports: Strongest reported response predictors: early blood clone changes and post-radiation interferon-beta.

V was trimmed by 5 bases and J by 6 bases, leaving 17 bases between them. From germline, CDR1 is SGHRS and CDR2 YFSETQ. CDR3 length equals 14 residues. Sequencing was performed with immunoSEQ multiplex PCR; in TCRdb, only in-frame clones are kept and a portion is missing. The sample records roughly 120,000 clones, 81% being singletons. Comment on this clone: Antigen unknown.

This specimen consisted of peripheral blood, obtained from a patient treated with radiotherapy plus ipilimumab. The gene calls are TRBV5-1 and TRBJ1-1, with D maybe TRBD1 (6 bases). The sequence came from a human donor with non-small cell lung cancer that progressed on radiotherapy plus ipilimumab. Some clones in this sample may be carry-over from other donors' samples. CDR3 DNA sequence: TGCGCCAGCAGGTCGTCCGCACCAGGGGCTGAAGCTTTCTTT. Its protein product is CASRSSAPGAEAFF.